A selection of T cell receptor beta chains follows, all from one sample in a study of blood T cell repertoires in COVID-19. Clones were read by immunoSEQ multiplex PCR, and TCRdb kept only the in-frame ones, dropping some. The sample holds over 250,000 clones; approximately 92% are singletons and the top ten take over 2%. Sequenced material: PBMCs or T cells enriched from blood (not recorded which). Every receptor here comes from a woman between 18 and 30 years old who had recovered from COVID-19. CDR3s include the opening cysteine and the closing phenylalanine or tryptophan.

CDR3 length	V gene	CDR3 protein
18	TRBV28	CASSLDRLQGQIVTEAFF
18	TRBV28	CASSLGTGAAFVNQPQHF
16	TRBV5-1	CASSDRPRGSVDGYTF
15	TRBV25-1	CASSAGTGGRDGYTF
13	TRBV18	CASSPETGVGYTF
15	TRBV9	CASSVDPGLNYEQYF
13	TRBV12-3/TRBV12-4	CASSLDVAYGYTF
14	TRBV10-3	CAISDIGSNTEAFF
14	TRBV5-1	CASSPAGTVYGYTF
13	TRBV7-9	CASRPTGATEAFF
14	TRBV5-1	CASSLEGADTEAFF
14	TRBV6-1	CASSDTDRGQPQHF
19	TRBV4-2	CASSQWLAGETSSTDTQYF
17	TRBV9	CASSGGPGLGSYNEQFF
15	TRBV7-2	CASSLDWGSGGELFF
15	TRBV30	CAWRRDRVINYGYTF
14	TRBV5-4	CASSLPSRGSPLHF
15	TRBV6-6	CASRGGTAENSPLHF
13	TRBV28	CASSPILNYGYTF
13	TRBV28	CAGRWGRNTEAFF
18	TRBV7-2	CASSGVGLAGRWSYEQYF
16	TRBV28	CASSLPDRAGYNEQFF
13	TRBV5-5	CASTGDRATEAFF